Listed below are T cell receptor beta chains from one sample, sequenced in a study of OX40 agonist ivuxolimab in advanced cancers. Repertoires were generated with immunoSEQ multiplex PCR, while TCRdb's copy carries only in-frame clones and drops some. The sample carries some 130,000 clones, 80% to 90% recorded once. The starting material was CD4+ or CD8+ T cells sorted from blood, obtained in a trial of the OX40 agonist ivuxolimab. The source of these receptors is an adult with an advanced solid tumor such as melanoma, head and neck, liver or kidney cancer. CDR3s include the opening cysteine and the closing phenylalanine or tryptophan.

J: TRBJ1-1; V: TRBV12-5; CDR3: CASGLETGNTEAFF
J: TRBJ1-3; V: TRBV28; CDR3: CASSLGSGSLASNTIYF
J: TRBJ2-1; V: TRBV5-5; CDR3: CASSSPGGGHNEQFF
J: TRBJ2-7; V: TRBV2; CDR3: CASSGQGFYEQYF
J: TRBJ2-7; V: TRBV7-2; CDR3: CASSFVQGAYEQYF
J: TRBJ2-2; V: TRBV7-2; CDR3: CASSVSRGGFTGELFF
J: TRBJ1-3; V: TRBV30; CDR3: CAWSVVHGGSGNTIYF
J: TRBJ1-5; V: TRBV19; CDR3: CASSIDGTRTGNQPQHF
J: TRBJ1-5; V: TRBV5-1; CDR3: CASSLEKLGGNQPQHF
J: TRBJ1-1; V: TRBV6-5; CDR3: CASSFGTGGGEAFF
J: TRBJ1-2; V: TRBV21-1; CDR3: CASSKYIYRGDYGYTF
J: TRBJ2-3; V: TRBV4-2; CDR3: CASSQAGSADTQYF
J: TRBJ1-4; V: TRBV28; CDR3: CASTLLTNNEKLFF
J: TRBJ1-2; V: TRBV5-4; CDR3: CASSSDGAYGYTF
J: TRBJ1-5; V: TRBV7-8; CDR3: CASSSKVQGASNQPQHF
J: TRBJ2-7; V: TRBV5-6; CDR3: CASSLVDIRGEQYF
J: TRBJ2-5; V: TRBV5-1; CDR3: CASSLEETQYF
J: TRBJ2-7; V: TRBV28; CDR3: CASRRAGTGGSYEQYF
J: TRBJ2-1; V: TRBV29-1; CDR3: CSVEGPSRNNEQFF
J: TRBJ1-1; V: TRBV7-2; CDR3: CASSSLDGTEAFF
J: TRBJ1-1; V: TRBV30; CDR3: CAWTGQGTEAFF
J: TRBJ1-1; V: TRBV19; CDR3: CASSGVRVGTEAFF
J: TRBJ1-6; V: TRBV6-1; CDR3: CASIRQGNGDSPLHF
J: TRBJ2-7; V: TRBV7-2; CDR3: CASSIYPVGTAGLNEQYF
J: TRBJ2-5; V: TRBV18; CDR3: CASSGTKTPAGETQYF
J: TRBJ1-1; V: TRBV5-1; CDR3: CASSLGQQNTEAFF
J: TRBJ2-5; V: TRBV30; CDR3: CAWSDEGRGGQETQYF
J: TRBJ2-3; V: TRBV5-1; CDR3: CASSARTSGGITDTQYF